Listed here are 28 T cell receptor beta chains from one sample, sequenced in a study of a mutant IDH1 vaccine in newly diagnosed glioma. Using immunoSEQ multiplex PCR, the repertoire was profiled, and TCRdb retains in-frame clones only, with some absent. The table records approximately 58,000 clones, roughly four fifths of them present only once. Time point reported: week 47, end of study. Each vaccine dose was 300 ug of mutant IDH1 20-mer peptide, with topical imiquimod. The antigens of these receptors remain unknown. Sample: PBMCs, taken from a glioma patient whose treatment included an IDH1 peptide vaccine. The receptors here all came from a man under 40 with glioma.

The chain recombines TRBV28 with TRBJ1-5; no clear D gene. Germline loops: CDR1 MDHEN, CDR2 SYDVKM. The CDR3 contains 18 residues. Deletions cut 6 bases from V and 0 bases from J, with 21 bases between. CDR3 sequence reads: CASRINQMAQDSNQPQHF. The CDR3 nucleotides are TGTGCCAGCAGAATCAACCAAATGGCCCAGGATAGCAATCAGCCCCAGCATTTT.

This rearrangement joins TRBV28 to TRBJ1-1; D not certain. Trimming cost V 5 bases and J 0 bases, with 16 bases left between them. The germline gives CDR1 MDHEN, CDR2 SYDVKM. The CDR3 contains 16 residues. CDR3 bases: TGTGCCAGCAGTATACAGTCCACAACGCTGAACACTGAAGCTTTCTTT. This encodes CASSIQSTTLNTEAFF. The entire variable domain, with the rest obtained from reference TRBV28 and TRBJ1-1, is as follows: DVKVTQSSRYLVKRTGEKVFLECVQDMDHENMFWYRQDPGLGLRLIYFSYDVKMKEKGDIPEGYSVSREKKERFSLILESASTNQTSMYLCASSIQSTTLNTEAFFGQGTRLTVV.

This chain uses TRBV6-1 with TRBJ1-5, with D unclear. Trimming took off 6 bases at V and 0 bases at J, with 12 bases between the two ends. The CDR3 length is 15 residues. Germline V gene lookup returns CDR1 MNHNS and CDR2 SASEGT. The CDR3 bases are TGTGCCAGCAGGAGCCCCCTCGATAGCAATCAGCCCCAGCATTTT. Translating it yields CASRSPLDSNQPQHF.

The rearrangement joins TRBV7-9 to TRBJ1-2; D may be TRBD1 (5 bases). Germline lookup yields CDR1 SEHNR and CDR2 FQNEAQ (reference sequence). Trimming left V 5 bases short and J 4 bases short, with 17 bases between. The CDR3 consists of 15 residues. The CDR3 coding sequence is TGTGCCAGCAGCCCCTGGGGGGGGAGCTTCTATGGCTACACCTTC. This translates into CASSPWGGSFYGYTF.

The V gene is TRBV6-1, the J gene TRBJ2-5; 8 positions match TRBD1. V shed 6 bases and J 6 bases; nucleotides not matched to a gene: 6. CDR1 is MNHNS, CDR2 SASEGT, per germline. The CDR3 length is 13 residues. The CDR3 reads CASSPTGEQTQYF. Here the CDR3 DNA reads TGTGCCAGCAGCCCGACAGGGGAACAGACCCAGTACTTC.

The chain combines TRBV15 with TRBJ1-6; no firm D call. V was shortened by 0 bases and J by 5 bases, with 5 bases between the two germline ends. Per the germline V gene, CDR1 is LNHNV and CDR2 is YYDKDF (reference sequence). This CDR3 comprises 14 residues. The CDR3 bases are TGTGCCACCAGCAGAGACCCAAATAATTCACCCCTCCACTTT. This codes for CATSRDPNNSPLHF.

J is TRBJ2-7 and V is TRBV19; 8 bases are a match to TRBD2. The CDR3 contains 17 residues. V shed 3 bases, J shed 0 bases, and the junction held 10 bases outside the gene matches. Germline CDR1 and CDR2: LNHDA and SQIVND (reference sequence). The CDR3 coding sequence is TGTGCCAGTAGTATGGTCGGGGGGGGCTCCTCCTCCTACGAGCAGTACTTC. Translating it yields CASSMVGGGSSSYEQYF.

This clone was seen a few times. The chain has TRBV27 and TRBJ2-7; 7 bases are shared with TRBD2. CDR1 and CDR2 from the germline V gene are MNHEY and SMNVEV (reference sequence). The CDR3 has 15 residues. With 3 bases clipped from V and 1 base from J, the junction kept 6 bases outside the gene matches. Here the CDR3 reads CASSFYGEGSYEQYF. The CDR3 DNA reads TGTGCCAGCAGTTTTTACGGGGAGGGTTCCTACGAGCAGTACTTC.

This clone was seen only once. The chain is built from TRBV5-1 and TRBJ1-1; 12 bases align to TRBD1. There are 18 residues in the CDR3. Looked up from germline, CDR1 is SGHRS and CDR2 is YFSETQ. After removal of 2 bases from V and 6 bases from J, the junction contained 14 bases not matched to a gene. The CDR3 coding sequence is TGCGCCAGCAGCTTTCGACCTAGGGGACAGGGGGCTAGTCCTGAAGCTTTCTTT. It yields the protein CASSFRPRGQGASPEAFF.

The chain links TRBV6-5 to TRBJ1-6, with D tentatively TRBD1 (5 bases). The CDR3 spans 14 residues. The germline V gene encodes CDR1 MNHEY and CDR2 SVGAGI. V lost 2 bases, J lost 6 bases, and 8 bases lay in between. The CDR3 DNA reads as TGTGCCAGCAGTTACAAGGGACTTAATTCACCCCTCCACTTT. It codes for CASSYKGLNSPLHF.

The chain links TRBV4-1 to TRBJ2-7, with D possibly being TRBD2 (6 bases). Germline V lookup: CDR1 MGHRA, CDR2 YSYEKL. CDR3 length: 15 amino acids. Deletions cut 0 bases from V and 2 bases from J, with 11 bases between. CDR3 nucleotide sequence: TGCGCCAGCAGCCAAGAGGAGGGGACTGCCTACGAGCAGTACTTC. Amino acid sequence: CASSQEEGTAYEQYF.

CDR3: CASSPSRRGETQYF. CDR3 DNA sequence: TGTGCCAGCAGCCCGTCCCGACGGGGGGAGACCCAGTACTTC. This chain joins TRBV14 and TRBJ2-5; tentatively, D is TRBD2 (6 bases). Germline CDR1 is SGHDN and CDR2 is FVKESK. Deletions cut 4 bases from V and 5 bases from J, with 14 bases between. The CDR3 extends over 14 amino acids.

V usage is TRBV4-1 and J usage is TRBJ2-5; a weak D match, TRBD1 (6 bases). With 1 base removed from V and 3 bases from J, the gap between germline ends came to 12 bases. Germline V gives CDR1 MGHRA, CDR2 YSYEKL. This CDR3 is built from 15 residues. The CDR3: CASSQALGAKETQYF. CDR3 DNA: TGCGCCAGCAGCCAAGCTCTGGGGGCAAAAGAGACCCAGTACTTC.

V usage is TRBV7-8 and J usage is TRBJ1-5; D unclear. Germline V gene sequence: CDR1 SGHVS, CDR2 FQNEAQ. The V gene lost 4 bases and the J gene lost 6 bases, with 7 bases spanning the gap. This CDR3 comprises 12 residues. CDR3 nucleotide sequence: TGTGCCAGCAGCTCGGAATTTCAGCCCCAGCATTTT. Residues: CASSSEFQPQHF.

This chain uses TRBV15 with TRBJ1-2; TRBD1 aligns across 9 bases. The CDR3 has 16 residues. Germline V gives CDR1 LNHNV, CDR2 YYDKDF (reference sequence). V trimming: 1 base; J trimming: 3 bases; junction bases outside the gene matches: 6. The CDR3 protein is CATSRGRDRAHYGYTF. The CDR3 DNA reads TGTGCCACCAGCAGAGGCCGGGACAGGGCACACTATGGCTACACCTTC. Based on the CDR3 plus reference TRBV15 and TRBJ1-2, the full variable domain is DAMVIQNPRYQVTQFGKPVTLSCSQTLNHNVMYWYQQKSSQAPKLLFHYYDKDFNNEADTPDNFQSRRPNTSFCFLDIRSPGLGDTAMYLCATSRGRDRAHYGYTFGSGTRLTVV.

The rearrangement joins TRBV19 to TRBJ1-6; D unclear. The length of the CDR3 is 13 residues. Germline V gene data show CDR1 as LNHDA and CDR2 as SQIVND (reference sequence). V dropped 3 bases and J dropped 7 bases, with 7 bases sitting between them. CDR3 coding DNA: TGTGCCAGTAGTATTACGGGAAATTCACCCCTCCACTTT. Translation: CASSITGNSPLHF.

V is TRBV4-1 and J is TRBJ2-7, with 11 bases identical to TRBD2. V shed 4 bases, J shed 7 bases, and the junction held 6 bases outside the gene matches. The CDR3 is 14 amino acids. CDR1 is MGHRA and CDR2 is YSYEKL in the germline V gene. The CDR3 DNA reads TGCGCCAGCAGCCTTAGCGGGGGGGATCGGGAGCAGTACTTC. Its protein is CASSLSGGDREQYF.

The V and J genes are TRBV9 and TRBJ2-5; 14 bases are a match to TRBD2. The CDR3 runs 21 residues. Germline V gives CDR1 SGDLS, CDR2 YYNGEE. J lost 2 bases, V lost 1 base, and 16 bases had no gene match. CDR3 in amino acids: CASSVILVFPGLAGEQETQYF. The CDR3 DNA reads TGTGCCAGCAGCGTAATTCTGGTTTTTCCGGGACTAGCGGGGGAGCAAGAGACCCAGTACTTC.

The gene calls are TRBV7-7 and TRBJ2-1; TRBD1 matches 8 bases. The V gene end was trimmed by 3 bases and the J gene end by 4 bases; junction bases not matched to a gene: 11. The CDR3 runs 17 residues. Germline V gene data show CDR1 as SSHAT and CDR2 as FNYEAQ (reference sequence). As DNA, the CDR3 is TGTGCCAGCAGCTTTTACCCGACAGGGGACAGTTACAATGAGCAGTTCTTC. As protein: CASSFYPTGDSYNEQFF.

The chain couples TRBV30 to TRBJ2-5; D might be TRBD2 (5 bases). V lost 1 base and J lost 11, with 14 bases in between. The V gene's germline CDR1 is GTSNPN and CDR2 SVGIG (reference sequence). The CDR3 consists of 12 residues. CDR3 protein: CAWSEPLREQYF. The CDR3 DNA follows: TGTGCCTGGAGTGAGCCGTTAAGGGAGCAGTACTTC.

The chain couples TRBV23-1 to TRBJ2-7; D remains ambiguous. TRBV23-1 is recorded as an ORF, its role being uncertain. The CDR3 totals 17 residues. V shed 2 bases and J shed 3 bases, with 20 bases lying between them. The CDR3 loop is CASSQPGPLQTRYEQYF. DNA for the CDR3: TGCGCCAGCAGTCAACCCGGGCCTCTCCAGACACGCTACGAGCAGTACTTC.

This clone is a singleton in its sample. The CDR3 coding sequence is TGTGCCAGCAGCTTAGACAGGGGGAAAGAGACCCAGTACTTC. It encodes CASSLDRGKETQYF. The chain carries TRBV7-2 and TRBJ2-5; 8 bases are shared with TRBD1. V was clipped by 1 base and J by 3 bases; unmatched bases: 1. Germline CDR1 is SGHTA and CDR2 is FQGNSA. There are 14 residues in the CDR3.

V gene TRBV7-9 combines with J gene TRBJ2-1, with D unresolved. Trimming pared 4 bases from V and 6 bases from J, leaving 7 bases between. The germline CDR1 and CDR2 sequences are SEHNR and FQNEAQ (reference sequence). CDR3 length: 12 residues. The CDR3 region is CASSSGPNEQFF. CDR3 DNA: TGTGCCAGCAGCTCTGGGCCCAATGAGCAGTTCTTC.

V and J are TRBV6-6 and TRBJ2-1; maybe TRBD1 (5 bases). The germline V gene has CDR1 MNHNY and CDR2 SVGAGI (reference sequence). The CDR3 is made up of 16 amino acids. The V and J ends lost 2 bases and 0 bases respectively, with 11 bases between them. CDR3 protein: CASSYQQVSSYNEQFF. CDR3 in DNA: TGTGCCAGCAGTTACCAACAGGTTAGCTCCTACAATGAGCAGTTCTTC.

The chain employs TRBV5-1 and TRBJ1-2; no reliable D call. Germline V CDR1 and CDR2: SGHRS, YFSETQ. V lost 0 bases and J 1 base, leaving 4 bases between the germline ends. The CDR3 has 13 amino acids. DNA of the CDR3: TGCGCCAGCAGCTTGGCTGATAACTATGGCTACACCTTC. This codes for CASSLADNYGYTF. The full variable domain, with the rest looked up from reference TRBV5-1 and TRBJ1-2, is KAGVTQTPRYLIKTRGQQVTLSCSPISGHRSVSWYQQTPGQGLQFLFEYFSETQRNKGNFPGRFSGRQFSNSRSEMNVSTLELGDSALYLCASSLADNYGYTFGSGTRLTVV.

The genes are TRBV4-1 and TRBJ1-4, with D possibly matching TRBD1 (5 bases). The CDR3 has 15 amino acids. V shed 2 bases and J shed 8 bases, with 15 bases lying between them. Germline values: CDR1 MGHRA, CDR2 YSYEKL. The CDR3 nucleotides read TGCGCCAGCAGCCAAAAGGGGCCATTTCGGGAAAAACTGTTTTTT. Its translation is CASSQKGPFREKLFF.

In this sample, this clone turned up once. The chain couples TRBV7-9 to TRBJ1-1, with D possibly TRBD1 on 5 matching bases. The germline V gene has CDR1 SEHNR and CDR2 FQNEAQ (reference sequence). The CDR3 length is 14 residues. The V end lost 3 bases, the J end lost 4 bases, and 12 bases lay between the germline ends. CDR3: CASSFGLGGTEAFF. In DNA, the CDR3 is TGTGCCAGCAGCTTTGGGTTGGGGGGCACTGAAGCTTTCTTT.

V gene TRBV7-9 combines with J gene TRBJ1-2; 8 bases map to TRBD1. Germline trimming cut 2 bases from V and 2 bases from J; bases unmatched to any gene: 1. The germline V gene encodes CDR1 SEHNR and CDR2 FQNEAQ (reference sequence). The CDR3 consists of 14 residues. The CDR3: CASSLSGGNYGYTF. As DNA, the CDR3 is TGTGCCAGCAGCTTATCAGGGGGCAACTATGGCTACACCTTC.